This TCR beta chain was recorded in a study of blood T cell repertoires in COVID-19. As for the study in general: The samples span acute and convalescent COVID-19 from the United States, Italy and Spain. Nucleic acid was either cDNA or gDNA, and it came from T cells, B-cell-depleted T cells, or PBMCs.

Trimming removed 4 bases at V and 1 base at J, with 16 bases between. Germline V gene lookup returns CDR1 GTSNPN and CDR2 SVGIG (reference sequence). CDR3 size: 15 residues. Per the original data handling: Nucleated cell number was recorded as an estimate derived from reference gene primer amplification. The assay was immunoSEQ multiplex PCR, and TCRdb's table has in-frame clones only and misses some. V and J calls and clone size are those listed in that table; D and trimming were worked out from the DNA. The table records 200,000 to 300,000 clones, about 85% of them present only once. The rearrangement links TRBV30 to TRBJ1-1; D unresolved. Material: peripheral blood. This TCR derives from a man in his sixties who had recovered from COVID-19. In nucleotides, the CDR3 is TGTGCCTGGACCTCGGTGTTGGTTCGGAACACTGAAGCTTTCTTT. Translation: CAWTSVLVRNTEAFF.